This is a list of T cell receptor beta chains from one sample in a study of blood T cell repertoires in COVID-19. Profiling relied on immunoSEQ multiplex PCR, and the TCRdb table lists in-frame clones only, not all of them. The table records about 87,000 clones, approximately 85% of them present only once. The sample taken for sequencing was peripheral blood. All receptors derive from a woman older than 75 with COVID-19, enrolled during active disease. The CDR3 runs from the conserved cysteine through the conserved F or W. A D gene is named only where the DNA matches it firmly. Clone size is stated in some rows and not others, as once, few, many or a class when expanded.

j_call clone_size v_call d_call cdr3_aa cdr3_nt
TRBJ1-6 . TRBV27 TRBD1 CASSPRTAGGGMVNSPLHF TGTGCCAGCAGTCCAAGGACCGCAGGGGGAGGTATGGTTAATTCACCCCTCCACTTT
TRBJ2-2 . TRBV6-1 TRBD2 CASSPSGVPGELFF TGTGCCAGCAGTCCCAGCGGGGTCCCCGGGGAGCTGTTTTTT
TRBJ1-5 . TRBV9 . CASSGNINQPQHF TGTGCCAGCAGCGGTAACATCAATCAGCCCCAGCATTTT
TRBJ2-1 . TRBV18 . CASSPHREPSYEQFF TGTGCCAGCTCACCTCACAGGGAGCCCTCTTATGAGCAGTTCTTC
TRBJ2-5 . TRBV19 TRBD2 CASSIVIRASGEQETQYF TGTGCCAGTAGTATAGTTATTCGGGCTAGCGGGGAGCAAGAGACCCAGTACTTC
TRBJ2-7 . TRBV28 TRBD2 CASSSTSGGLIYEQYF TGTGCCAGCAGTTCAACTAGCGGAGGCCTGATCTACGAGCAGTACTTC
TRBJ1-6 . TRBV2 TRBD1 CASKRDRLYSPLHF TGTGCCAGCAAACGGGACAGATTATATTCACCCCTCCACTTT
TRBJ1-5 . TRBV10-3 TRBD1 CAISGQGPYSNQPQHF TGTGCCATCAGCGGACAGGGACCTTATAGCAATCAGCCCCAGCATTTT
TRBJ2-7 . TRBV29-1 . CSVEMGRDYEQYF TGCAGCGTTGAAATGGGCAGGGACTACGAGCAGTACTTC
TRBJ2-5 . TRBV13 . CASSSRTGGETQYF TGTGCCAGCAGCTCCAGGACAGGAGGGGAGACCCAGTACTTC
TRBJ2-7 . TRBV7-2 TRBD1 CASSSRQGIYEQYF TGTGCCAGCAGCTCCCGACAGGGGATCTACGAGCAGTACTTC
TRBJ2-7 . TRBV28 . CASSLGAEAGYEQYF TGTGCCAGCAGCCTAGGGGCGGAAGCCGGCTACGAGCAGTACTTC
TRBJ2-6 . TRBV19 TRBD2 CASSIPVGGRPGANVLTF TGTGCCAGTAGTATTCCAGTGGGGGGGAGGCCTGGGGCCAACGTCCTGACTTTC
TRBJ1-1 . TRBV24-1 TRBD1 CATRGTGGNTEAFF TGTGCCACTCGGGGAACAGGGGGAAACACTGAAGCTTTCTTT
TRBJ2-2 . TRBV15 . CATSMRPNTGELFF TGTGCCACCAGCATGAGGCCGAACACCGGGGAGCTGTTTTTT
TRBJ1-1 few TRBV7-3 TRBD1 CASSLDRVEAFF TGTGCCAGCAGCCTCGACAGGGTTGAAGCTTTCTTT
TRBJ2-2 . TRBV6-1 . CASSERVRSTGELFF TGTGCCAGCAGTGAGAGGGTCCGGTCCACCGGGGAGCTGTTTTTT
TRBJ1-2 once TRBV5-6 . CASSYSYGYTF TGTGCCAGCAGCTACTCCTATGGCTACACCTTC
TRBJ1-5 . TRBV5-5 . CASSFAAGVVQPQHF TGTGCCAGCAGCTTTGCGGCGGGGGTCGTCCAGCCCCAGCATTTT
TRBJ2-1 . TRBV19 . CASSTWGGTGPYNEQFF TGTGCCAGTAGTACGTGGGGGGGGACAGGCCCCTACAATGAGCAGTTCTTC
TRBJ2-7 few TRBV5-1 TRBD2 CASTRSSGRANEQYF TGCGCCAGCACCAGGAGTAGCGGGAGGGCCAACGAGCAGTACTTC
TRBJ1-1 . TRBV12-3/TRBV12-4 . CASSFYSTEAFF TGTGCCAGCAGTTTTTATAGCACTGAAGCTTTCTTT
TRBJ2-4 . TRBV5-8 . CASSLDRGVAKNIQYF TGTGCCAGCAGCTTGGACCGGGGAGTAGCCAAAAACATTCAGTACTTC
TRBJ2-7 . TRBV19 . CASSMGQDTYEQYF TGTGCCAGTAGTATGGGGCAGGATACCTACGAGCAGTACTTC
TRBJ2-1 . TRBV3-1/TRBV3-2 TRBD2 CASSQMKPGLAGGEQFF TGTGCCAGCAGCCAAATGAAGCCGGGACTAGCGGGAGGCGAGCAGTTCTTC
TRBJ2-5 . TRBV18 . CASSPPSKKETQYF TGTGCCAGCTCACCACCGAGCAAGAAAGAGACCCAGTACTTC
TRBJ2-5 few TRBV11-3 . CASSLLRETQYF TGTGCCAGCAGCTTACTCCGAGAGACCCAGTACTTC
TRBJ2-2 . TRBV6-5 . CASSLGANTGELFF TGTGCCAGCAGCCTAGGGGCGAACACCGGGGAGCTGTTTTTT